Below, 26 T cell receptor beta chains from the same sample are listed, as sequenced in a study of OX40 agonist ivuxolimab in advanced cancers. Produced via immunoSEQ multiplex PCR; TCRdb's table is partial and in-frame only. The sample has around 76,000 clones; around 87% are singletons. The starting material was CD4+ or CD8+ T cells sorted from blood, obtained in a trial of the OX40 agonist ivuxolimab. All receptors come from an adult with an advanced solid tumor such as melanoma, head and neck, liver or kidney cancer.

V is TRBV6-5 and J is TRBJ1-2, with unresolved D. CDR1 and CDR2 from the germline V gene are MNHEY and SVGAGI. This CDR3 is built from 12 residues. Trimming left V 6 bases short and J 5 bases short, with 10 bases between. The chain's CDR3 is CASSGIGYGYTF. The CDR3 DNA sequence: TGTGCCAGCAGCGGGATTGGGTATGGCTACACCTTC.

The J gene is TRBJ2-1, the V gene TRBV7-9; 12 nucleotides align to TRBD2. Germline CDR1 SEHNR, CDR2 FQNEAQ (reference sequence). The V and J ends lost 5 bases and 6 bases, in that order; junction bases with no gene match: 5. The CDR3 has 15 amino acids. The CDR3 here is CASSRLAGVINEQFF. CDR3 nucleotides: TGTGCCAGCAGCAGACTAGCGGGAGTAATCAATGAGCAGTTCTTC.

The V and J genes are TRBV30 and TRBJ1-2; D gene unclear. The CDR3 is made up of 10 amino acids. V was shortened by 1 base and J by 5 bases, with 2 bases between the two germline ends. Germline lookup yields CDR1 GTSNPN and CDR2 SVGIG (reference sequence). The CDR3 region is CAWSDYGYTF. The CDR3 nucleotides are TGTGCCTGGAGTGATTATGGCTACACCTTC.

This clone has only a few counts. The chain is built from TRBV6-1 and TRBJ1-2; D might be TRBD1 (6 bases). V was shortened by 1 base and J by 8 bases, with 11 bases between the two germline ends. CDR3 length equals 13 residues. Germline CDR1 reads MNHNS; CDR2 reads SASEGT. The DNA of the CDR3 is TGTGCCAGCAGTGAAGGACAGGATAGAGGCTACACCTTC. This codes for CASSEGQDRGYTF.

The chain has TRBV29-1 and TRBJ2-1, with TRBD2 matching 11 bases. The V and J ends lost 5 bases and 6 bases, in that order; junction bases with no gene match: 9. CDR1 is SQVTM and CDR2 is ANQGSEA in the germline V gene. This CDR3 comprises 15 residues. CDR3 nucleotides: TGCAGCGTTTCCGCGGGACTAGCGGAGTTCAATGAGCAGTTCTTC. Protein product: CSVSAGLAEFNEQFF.

The J gene is TRBJ2-6, the V gene TRBV19; 7 nucleotides line up with TRBD1. The length of the CDR3 is 17 residues. Germline CDR1 is LNHDA and CDR2 is SQIVND (reference sequence). V lost 4 bases and J lost 2; bases outside the gene matches: 8. CDR3: CASSKRQGRAGANVLTF. The CDR3 DNA reads as TGTGCCAGTAGTAAGCGACAGGGAAGGGCTGGGGCCAACGTCCTGACTTTC.

The chain joins TRBV6-1 to TRBJ2-3; D is possibly TRBD2 (6 bases). Germline V lookup: CDR1 MNHNS, CDR2 SASEGT. This CDR3 spans 14 amino acids. Trimming left V 6 bases short and J 1 base short, with 11 bases between. The CDR3 protein is CASRRGPGTDTQYF. In DNA form, the CDR3 reads TGTGCCAGCAGGCGGGGCCCGGGCACAGATACGCAGTATTTT.

This clone was seen only a few times. The gene calls are TRBV6-6 and TRBJ2-2; 7 bases fit TRBD2. After removal of 6 bases from V and 3 bases from J, the junction contained 7 bases not matched to a gene. Germline V gene data show CDR1 as MNHNY and CDR2 as SVGAGI (reference sequence). The CDR3 extends over 15 amino acids. In DNA, the CDR3 is TGTGCCAGCAGCCTGACTAGCCCGGACACCGGGGAGCTGTTTTTT. Its protein is CASSLTSPDTGELFF.

The chain recombines TRBV5-1 with TRBJ2-1; D may be TRBD2 (6 bases). Trimming stripped 4 bases from V and 14 bases from J, with 22 bases between. The germline V gene has CDR1 SGHRS and CDR2 YFSETQ. The CDR3 length is 14 residues. CDR3 residues: CASSRVGAGDGEFF. CDR3 DNA: TGCGCCAGCAGCCGCGTAGGAGCGGGTGACGGCGAGTTCTTC.

This sequence joins TRBV6-4 and TRBJ1-4, with TRBD1 identical over 7 bases. The CDR3 is made up of 16 amino acids. CDR1 is MRHNA, CDR2 SNTAGT, per germline. Trimming removed 1 base from V and 6 bases from J; junction bases left unmatched: 8. The CDR3 is CASSDFRQGEHEKLFF. CDR3 sequence (DNA): TGTGCCAGCAGTGACTTCCGGCAGGGGGAGCATGAAAAACTGTTTTTT.

This rearrangement joins TRBV5-6 to TRBJ1-2; a possible D gene is TRBD1 (5 bases). CDR1 and CDR2 from the germline V gene are SGHDT and YYEEEE. Trimming removed 5 bases from V and 2 bases from J, with 7 bases in between. The CDR3 consists of 12 residues. DNA for the CDR3: TGTGCCAGCAGGTGGGGGAACTATGGCTACACCTTC. Translating gives CASRWGNYGYTF.

The chain combines TRBV5-6 with TRBJ2-3, with D tentatively TRBD1 (5 bases). The CDR3 runs 17 residues. V gave up 2 bases and J gave up 2 bases, with 18 bases separating them. Per germline, CDR1 SGHDT and CDR2 YYEEEE. The CDR3 region is CASSFFDRATHTDTQYF. The CDR3 DNA follows: TGTGCCAGCAGCTTTTTCGACAGAGCTACCCACACAGATACGCAGTATTTT.

The chain combines TRBV19 with TRBJ1-5; the D is unclear. This CDR3 comprises 12 residues. Germline loops: CDR1 LNHDA, CDR2 SQIVND (reference sequence). V lost 6 bases and J 1 base, leaving 4 bases between the germline ends. The CDR3 region has the DNA TGTGCCAGTAGGGAAAGCAATCAGCCCCAGCATTTT. The encoded protein is CASRESNQPQHF. Together with reference TRBV19 and TRBJ1-5, the CDR3 gives the full variable domain: DGGITQSPKYLFRKEGQNVTLSCEQNLNHDAMYWYRQDPGQGLRLIYYSQIVNDFQKGDIAEGYSVSREKKESFPLTVTSAQKNPTAFYLCASRESNQPQHFGDGTRLSIL.

The gene calls are TRBV14 and TRBJ1-1; 7 nucleotides match TRBD1. This CDR3 region has 13 residues. V shed 5 bases and J 7 bases; nucleotides not matched to a gene: 7. In germline, CDR1 is SGHDN, CDR2 FVKESK. The DNA of the CDR3 is TGTGCCAGCAGCTGGGACAGAATGGTTGAAGCTTTCTTT. Protein product: CASSWDRMVEAFF.

The chain joins TRBV19 to TRBJ1-4; D ambiguous. This CDR3 comprises 14 residues. V was pared by 4 bases and J by 8 bases, with 14 bases between. Germline V lookup: CDR1 LNHDA, CDR2 SQIVND (reference sequence). CDR3 amino acids: CASSRMYGDEKLFF. The CDR3 region has the DNA TGTGCCAGTAGTAGGATGTATGGAGACGAAAAACTGTTTTTT.

This clone has just a few counts. This rearrangement joins TRBV11-2 to TRBJ2-7; 8 bases line up with TRBD1. Germline V gives CDR1 SGHAT, CDR2 FQNNGV. V lost 3 bases and J lost 2; bases outside the gene matches: 6. The CDR3 extends over 15 amino acids. The chain's CDR3 is CASSLGGQGTYEQYF. CDR3 nucleotides: TGTGCCAGCAGCTTGGGCGGACAGGGAACCTACGAGCAGTACTTC.

The chain carries TRBV30 and TRBJ2-7; either TRBD1 or TRBD2 may supply D (5 bases each). V was shortened by 3 bases and J by 2 bases, with 11 bases between the two germline ends. Germline CDR1 GTSNPN, CDR2 SVGIG (reference sequence). This CDR3 region has 13 residues. CDR3 protein: CAWRRDRPYEQYF. The CDR3 DNA reads TGTGCCTGGAGGAGGGACCGCCCCTACGAGCAGTACTTC.

The J gene is TRBJ2-7, the V gene TRBV2; D not certain. In germline, CDR1 is SNHLY, CDR2 FYNNEI. This CDR3 spans 11 amino acids. V lost 3 bases to trimming and J lost 2 bases, with 2 bases between them. The CDR3 DNA sequence: TGTGCCAGCAGTGATACCTACGAGCAGTACTTC. Amino acid sequence: CASSDTYEQYF.

The CDR3: CASSLVRAGELFF. The CDR3 coding sequence is TGTGCCAGCAGCTTGGTCAGGGCCGGGGAGCTGTTTTTT. This chain connects TRBV5-6 to TRBJ2-2; weak D call: TRBD1 (5 bases). CDR1 and CDR2 (germline): SGHDT, YYEEEE. The CDR3 spans 13 residues. With 0 bases removed from V and 6 bases from J, the gap between germline ends came to 6 bases.

V gene TRBV7-8 combines with J gene TRBJ1-2; TRBD1 matches at 10 bases. There are 13 residues in the CDR3. Germline V lookup: CDR1 SGHVS, CDR2 FQNEAQ. V was clipped by 5 bases and J by 8 bases; unmatched bases: 5. The CDR3 DNA follows: TGTGCCAGCAGCCCGGACAGGGGGAGAGGCTACACCTTC. It is translated as CASSPDRGRGYTF.

This chain connects TRBV29-1 to TRBJ1-2; a possible D gene is TRBD1 (6 bases). Looked up from germline, CDR1 is SQVTM and CDR2 is ANQGSEA. The CDR3 spans 13 residues. The V gene lost 4 bases and the J gene lost 4 bases, with 13 bases spanning the gap. The DNA of the CDR3 is TGCAGCGTTGTAAGGGCCAGGGGCTATGGCTACACCTTC. Protein: CSVVRARGYGYTF.

The chain has TRBV11-3 and TRBJ2-3; 7 bases are shared with TRBD1. J gave up 2 bases and V 4 bases, and 3 bases lay outside the gene matches. This CDR3 contains 14 residues. Germline values: CDR1 SGHNT, CDR2 YENEEA. This chain's CDR3 is CASSSGQSTDTQYF. The CDR3 nucleotides read TGTGCCAGCAGCTCGGGACAGTCCACAGATACGCAGTATTTT.

The chain joins TRBV4-1 to TRBJ2-4; 7 nucleotides align to TRBD2. Germline loops: CDR1 MGHRA, CDR2 YSYEKL. The CDR3 loop spans 16 amino acids. V gave up 4 bases and J gave up 5 bases; unmatched junction bases: 11. The CDR3 is CASSPLTGGTQNIQYF. CDR3 nucleotide sequence: TGCGCCAGCAGCCCCCTTACCGGGGGGACCCAAAACATTCAGTACTTC.

V is TRBV6-4 and J is TRBJ1-2, with D unclear. This CDR3 is 14 amino acids long. Deletions cut 0 bases from V and 2 bases from J, with 7 bases between. Germline V gene sequence: CDR1 MRHNA, CDR2 SNTAGT. The CDR3 sequence is CASSDSNLNYGYTF. The DNA of the CDR3 is TGTGCCAGCAGTGACTCCAATCTCAACTATGGCTACACCTTC.

The chain links TRBV11-2 to TRBJ2-4; D is ambiguous. CDR1 and CDR2 (germline): SGHAT, FQNNGV. The CDR3 is 13 residues long. Trimming removed 1 base from V and 0 bases from J, with 1 base in between. DNA for the CDR3: TGTGCCAGCAGCTTAGGAGCCAAAAACATTCAGTACTTC. Its translation is CASSLGAKNIQYF.

The chain has TRBV13 and TRBJ2-5; no clear D gene. The germline V gene encodes CDR1 PRHDT and CDR2 FYEKMQ (reference sequence). This CDR3 contains 13 residues. Trimming removed 5 bases at V and 2 bases at J, with 9 bases between. CDR3 DNA: TGTGCCAGCAGCCTCCGGATTCAAGAGACCCAGTACTTC. Translation gives CASSLRIQETQYF. The whole variable domain, remainder taken from reference TRBV13 and TRBJ2-5, is AAGVIQSPRHLIKEKRETATLKCYPIPRHDTVYWYQQGPGQDPQFLISFYEKMQSDKGSIPDRFSAQQFSDYHSELNMSSLELGDSALYFCASSLRIQETQYFGPGTRLLVL.